These 17 T cell receptor beta chains were sequenced from one sample in a study of shared clonotypes between healthy human individuals. Method: immunoSEQ multiplex PCR; TCRdb's copy keeps in-frame clones and lacks some. The table shows hundreds of thousands of clones, with 60% to 80% occurring only once. Input material: PBMCs. Every receptor here comes from a woman in her forties in good health. Some clones in this sample may be carry-over from other donors' samples.

The V gene is TRBV28, the J gene TRBJ1-2; tentative D call: TRBD1 (5 bases). The V gene lost 5 bases and the J gene lost 3 bases, with 13 bases spanning the gap. Germline assignment: CDR1 MDHEN and CDR2 SYDVKM. This CDR3 is 14 amino acids long. The CDR3 DNA is TGTGCCAGCAGTCCCCAGGGATCCCACTATGGCTACACCTTC. The encoded protein is CASSPQGSHYGYTF.

Concerning this clone: With a far larger clone one base away, a read error is the likely cause. The conserved phenylalanine or tryptophan normally closing the CDR3 is absent here, so this likely arose from a read error. The chain has TRBV5-1 and TRBJ1-2; possibly TRBD1 for D (5 bases). V lost 2 bases to trimming and J lost 4 bases, with 12 bases between them. Per the germline V gene, CDR1 is SGHRS and CDR2 is YFSETQ. The CDR3 sequence is 14 residues long. The CDR3: CASSFGGSSYGYTL. CDR3 coding DNA: TGCGCCAGCAGCTTCGGGGGAAGTAGCTATGGCTACACCCTC.

The chain is built from TRBV30 and TRBJ1-5; D ambiguous. Trimming removed 0 bases from V and 6 bases from J, with 9 bases in between. CDR3 length: 13 amino acids. The germline V gene has CDR1 GTSNPN and CDR2 SVGIG (reference sequence). This chain's CDR3 is CAWSVLGFQPQHF. In nucleotides, the CDR3 is TGTGCCTGGAGTGTACTCGGGTTTCAGCCCCAGCATTTT.

In DNA, the CDR3 is TGTGCCAGCAGCCAGCCCGGGACACTTGGGAGGGGCTACACCTTC. It translates to CASSQPGTLGRGYTF. J is TRBJ1-2 and V is TRBV14, with D perhaps TRBD1 (6 bases). There are 15 residues in the CDR3. CDR1 and CDR2 (germline): SGHDN, FVKESK. V was trimmed by 3 bases and J by 8 bases, leaving 19 bases between them.

The CDR3 coding sequence is TGTGCCAGCAGCCAAGATTTGATACTAGCGGGAGTCCCAGATACGCAGTATTTT. Translating gives CASSQDLILAGVPDTQYF. This chain connects TRBV4-2 to TRBJ2-3; 11 nucleotides match TRBD2. J gave up 4 bases and V 0 bases, and 9 bases lay outside the gene matches. This CDR3 is built from 18 residues. Germline V lookup: CDR1 LGHNA, CDR2 YNFKEQ.

Note on this clone: Just one base apart from a much larger clone, this may be a read error. This specimen includes other DNA sequences encoding the same CDR3. The chain carries TRBV10-1 and TRBJ1-2, with D uncertain. V dropped 0 bases and J dropped 8 bases, with 10 bases sitting between them. The CDR3 is 13 residues long. Germline V lookup: CDR1 WNHNN, CDR2 SYGVQD (reference sequence). The DNA for the CDR3 is TGCGCCAGCAGTGAGTCGGGAGGATTCGGCTACACCTTC. Translating it yields CASSESGGFGYTF.

This clone was seen once. The V call is TRBV28, the J call TRBJ1-5; perhaps TRBD1 as D (5 bases). Germline V CDR1 and CDR2: MDHEN, SYDVKM. The V end was cut by 3 bases, the J end by 3 bases, with 18 bases between. This CDR3 spans 17 amino acids. CDR3 sequence: CASSFYGRGSDNQPQHF. The CDR3, as DNA: TGTGCCAGCAGTTTCTATGGCCGGGGGAGCGACAATCAGCCCCAGCATTTT.

The rearrangement uses TRBV5-5 and TRBJ2-6; 7 nucleotides match TRBD2. Germline values: CDR1 SGHKS, CDR2 YYEKEE (reference sequence). V trimming: 4 bases; J trimming: 4 bases; junction bases outside the gene matches: 5. The CDR3 has 15 residues. The CDR3 nucleotides read TGTGCCAGCAGCCCAAGCGGGGTGGGGGCCAACGTCCTGACTTTC. It is translated as CASSPSGVGANVLTF.

The chain joins TRBV30 to TRBJ1-2; D unresolved. The CDR3 is 11 residues long. Deletions cut 0 bases from V and 9 bases from J, with 8 bases between. The germline V gene encodes CDR1 GTSNPN and CDR2 SVGIG (reference sequence). The CDR3 bases are TGTGCCTGGAGTGTGGGAGTAAGCTACACCTTC. Translating it yields CAWSVGVSYTF.

On this clone itself: It is likely a read error: a sequence one base away is far more abundant. The DNA for the CDR3 is TGCGTCAGCAGGGTGAATGGCGGGGAGCTGTTTTTT. Encoded protein: CVSRVNGGELFF. The rearrangement links TRBV5-1 to TRBJ2-2; perhaps TRBD1 as D (5 bases). Germline loops: CDR1 SGHRS, CDR2 YFSETQ. The CDR3 length is 12 residues.

This chain connects TRBV9 to TRBJ1-2, with 11 bases that match TRBD1. Germline values: CDR1 SGDLS, CDR2 YYNGEE. The CDR3 runs 16 residues. After removal of 3 bases from V and 3 bases from J, the junction contained 7 bases not matched to a gene. CDR3 in DNA: TGTGCCAGCAGCGGGGACAGGGGGATAGGTGACTATGGCTACACCTTC. Amino acids: CASSGDRGIGDYGYTF.

The chain is built from TRBV7-3 and TRBJ2-5; D gene unclear. The V gene's germline CDR1 is SGHTA and CDR2 FQGTGA. Trimming cost V 3 bases and J 5 bases, with 10 bases left between them. The CDR3 length is 13 residues. The CDR3 is CASSLYPRETQYF. In DNA, the CDR3 is TGTGCCAGCAGCTTGTACCCCCGGGAGACCCAGTACTTC.

The CDR3 DNA sequence: TGTGCCAGCAGCCCATCGACACTTACTAGCGGGACATACAATGAGCAGTTCTTC. This gives the protein CASSPSTLTSGTYNEQFF. The V call is TRBV7-9, the J call TRBJ2-1; 10 bases agree with TRBD2. The CDR3 totals 18 residues. V dropped 5 bases and J dropped 4; count of bases not matched to a gene: 14. Germline CDR1 reads SEHNR; CDR2 reads FQNEAQ (reference sequence).

The J gene is TRBJ1-1, the V gene TRBV29-1, with 9 bases lining up with TRBD1. The CDR3 covers 12 residues. Germline V gene data show CDR1 as SQVTM and CDR2 as ANQGSEA. Trimming cost V 4 bases and J 5 bases; bases outside gene matches: 2. CDR3 coding DNA: TGCAGCGTTGGACAGGGGGGTACTGAAGCTTTCTTT. Its protein product is CSVGQGGTEAFF.

The table lists this clone with a count of one. The rearrangement uses TRBV10-3 and TRBJ2-1, with unresolved D. The CDR3 covers 15 residues. Trimming removed 2 bases from V and 4 bases from J, with 12 bases in between. Germline loops: CDR1 ENHRY, CDR2 SYGVKD. The CDR3 nucleotides read TGTGCCATCAGTGAGGCGGCAGGATCATACAATGAGCAGTTCTTC. The encoded protein is CAISEAAGSYNEQFF.

V is TRBV12-1 and J is TRBJ2-1; TRBD2, as called in the table, went unchecked against the DNA. TRBV12-1 is a pseudogene locus. The CDR3 has 15 residues. The CDR3 here is CASRRTSGSLNEQFF. CDR3 sequence (DNA): TGTGCCAGCAGGCGGACTAGCGGGAGTTTGAATGAGCAGTTCTTC.

This rearrangement joins TRBV7-3 to TRBJ1-2; perhaps TRBD1 as D (5 bases). There are 17 residues in the CDR3. V was shortened by 0 bases and J by 1 base, with 15 bases between the two germline ends. Germline V CDR1 and CDR2: SGHTA, FQGTGA. This CDR3 is CASSLTGAGSFNYGYTF. DNA of the CDR3: TGTGCCAGCAGCTTAACTGGCGCAGGGTCCTTTAACTATGGCTACACCTTC.